The next 9 T cell receptor beta chains were all read from a single sample in a study of response to subunit inactivated influenza vaccine. TCRdb passed the RT-PCR reads through MiXCR, listing each CDR3 protein once. This table has about 700,000 distinct CDR3 sequences, 12% to 15% appearing once. The input for sequencing was PBMCs from blood, taken 14 days before vaccination. The receptor set was obtained from a man between 50 and 59 years old who received an inactivated influenza vaccine.

A few counts support this clonotype. The chain couples TRBV3-1 to TRBJ2-7, with D perhaps matching TRBD2 (6 bases). The length of the CDR3 is 15 residues. The V gene's germline CDR1 is LGHDT and CDR2 YNNKEL (reference sequence). V was trimmed by 1 base and J by 3 bases, leaving 13 bases between them. The CDR3 here is CASSQGAGASYEQYF. CDR3 nucleotide sequence: TGTGCCAGCAGCCAAGGAGCGGGCGCGAGCTACGAGCAGTACTTC.

This rearrangement joins TRBV4-1 to TRBJ2-1, with D possibly being TRBD1 (5 bases). The germline V gene has CDR1 MGHRA and CDR2 YSYEKL. The CDR3 consists of 13 residues. Trimming removed 1 base at V and 13 bases at J, with 14 bases between. The CDR3 coding sequence is TGCGCCAGCAGCCAAGCTCCAGGGTACCTTCAGTTCTTC. It yields the protein CASSQAPGYLQFF.

The chain carries TRBV11-2 and TRBJ1-1; possible D gene TRBD1, 5 bases. The CDR3 runs to 13 residues. The ends were cut back, 0 bases at V and 9 bases at J, with 11 bases in the middle. Per the germline V gene, CDR1 is SGHAT and CDR2 is FQNNGV. The CDR3 DNA reads as TGTGCCAGCAGCTTAGATCGCGGGACCCAAGCTTTCTTT. Its protein product is CASSLDRGTQAFF.

This clonotype has more than one count but fewer than ten. The rearrangement links TRBV20-1 to TRBJ2-7, with 10 bases matching TRBD2. The CDR3 is 15 amino acids. Germline-derived CDR1 and CDR2 are DFQATT and SNEGSKA (reference sequence). The trim removed 3 bases at V and 3 bases at J, leaving 8 bases unmatched. CDR3 amino acids: CSARSSGRFHYEQYF. The CDR3 nucleotides read TGCAGTGCTAGGAGTAGCGGGAGGTTCCACTACGAGCAGTACTTC.

The CDR3 bases are TGTGCCACCAGCAGAGATTACGGGTTTAGCAATCAGCCCCAGCATTTT. It codes for CATSRDYGFSNQPQHF. The chain uses TRBV15 and TRBJ1-5, with D uncertain. The CDR3 extends over 16 amino acids. V was trimmed by 0 bases and J by 0 bases, leaving 9 bases between them. Germline values: CDR1 LNHNV, CDR2 YYDKDF (reference sequence). The whole variable domain, remainder taken from reference TRBV15 and TRBJ1-5, is DAMVIQNPRYQVTQFGKPVTLSCSQTLNHNVMYWYQQKSSQAPKLLFHYYDKDFNNEADTPDNFQSRRPNTSFCFLDIRSPGLGDTAMYLCATSRDYGFSNQPQHFGDGTRLSIL.

This clonotype has a handful of counts. The gene calls are TRBV19 and TRBJ2-3, with D possibly being TRBD2 (6 bases). The V gene lost 8 bases and the J gene lost 3 bases, with 15 bases spanning the gap. CDR3 length: 14 amino acids. Germline assignment: CDR1 LNHDA and CDR2 SQIVND (reference sequence). The CDR3 loop reads CASVEGRWTDTQYF. The CDR3 nucleotides read TGTGCCAGTGTGGAGGGGCGGTGGACAGATACGCAGTATTTT.

The rearrangement uses TRBV6-1 and TRBJ2-7, with 9 bases fitting TRBD1. The germline CDR1 and CDR2 sequences are MNHNS and SASEGT. This CDR3 is built from 14 residues. Trimming cost V 5 bases and J 3 bases; bases outside gene matches: 5. The chain's CDR3 is CASSKDRGNYEQYF. Written as DNA, the CDR3 is TGTGCCAGCAGTAAGGACAGGGGAAACTACGAGCAGTACTTC.

This clonotype was found a few times. The V call is TRBV2, the J call TRBJ1-1; D gene uncertain. V gave up 4 bases and J gave up 1 base, with 10 bases separating them. The CDR3 extends over 14 amino acids. CDR1 is SNHLY, CDR2 FYNNEI, per germline. The CDR3 DNA sequence: TGTGCCAGCAGTGGGATGGAGAGGAACACTGAAGCTTTCTTT. Translation gives CASSGMERNTEAFF.

The V gene is TRBV10-3, the J gene TRBJ1-1, with 8 bases fitting TRBD1. J gave up 4 bases and V 6 bases, and 7 bases lay outside the gene matches. This CDR3 has 14 amino acids. Germline values: CDR1 ENHRY, CDR2 SYGVKD. The chain's CDR3 is CAISPGTGSTEAFF. The DNA for the CDR3 is TGTGCCATCAGCCCCGGGACAGGTAGCACTGAAGCTTTCTTT.